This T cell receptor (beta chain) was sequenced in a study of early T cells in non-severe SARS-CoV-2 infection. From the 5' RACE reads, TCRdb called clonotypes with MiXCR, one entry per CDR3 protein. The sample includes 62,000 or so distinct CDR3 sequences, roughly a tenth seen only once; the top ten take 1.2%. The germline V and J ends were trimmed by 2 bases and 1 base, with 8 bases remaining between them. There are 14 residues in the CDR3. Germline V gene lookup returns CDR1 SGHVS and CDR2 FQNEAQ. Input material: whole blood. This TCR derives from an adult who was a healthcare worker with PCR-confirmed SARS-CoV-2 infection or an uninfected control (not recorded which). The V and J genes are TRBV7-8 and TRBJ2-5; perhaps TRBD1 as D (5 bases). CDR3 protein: CASSLSGSQETQYF. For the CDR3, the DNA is TGTGCCAGCAGCTTATCAGGGTCCCAAGAGACCCAGTACTTC.